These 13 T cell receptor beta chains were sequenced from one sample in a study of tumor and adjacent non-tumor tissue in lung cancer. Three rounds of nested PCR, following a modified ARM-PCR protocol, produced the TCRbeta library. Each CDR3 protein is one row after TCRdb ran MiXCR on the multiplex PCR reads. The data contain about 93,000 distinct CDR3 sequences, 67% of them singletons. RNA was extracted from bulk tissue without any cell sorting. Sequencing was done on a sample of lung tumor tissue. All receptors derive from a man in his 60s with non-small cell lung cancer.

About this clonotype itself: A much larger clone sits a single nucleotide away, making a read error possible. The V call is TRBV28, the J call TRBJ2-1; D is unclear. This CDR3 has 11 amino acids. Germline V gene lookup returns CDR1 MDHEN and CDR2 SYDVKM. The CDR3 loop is CASSLENEQLF. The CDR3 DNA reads TGTGCCAGCAGTTTAGAAAATGAGCAGTTATTC.

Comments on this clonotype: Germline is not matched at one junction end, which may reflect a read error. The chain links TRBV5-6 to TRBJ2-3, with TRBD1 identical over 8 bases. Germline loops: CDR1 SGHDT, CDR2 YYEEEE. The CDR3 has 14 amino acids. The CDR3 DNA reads TGTGCCAACAGCTTTGGACAGGGCACAGATACTCAGTATTTT. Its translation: CANSFGQGTDTQYF. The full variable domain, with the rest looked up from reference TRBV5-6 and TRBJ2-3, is DAGVTQSPTHLIKTRGQQVTLRCSPKSGHDTVSWYQQALGQGPQFIFQYYEEEERQRGNFPDRFSGHQFPNYSSELNVNALLLGDSALYLCANSFGQGTDTQYFGPGTRLTVL.

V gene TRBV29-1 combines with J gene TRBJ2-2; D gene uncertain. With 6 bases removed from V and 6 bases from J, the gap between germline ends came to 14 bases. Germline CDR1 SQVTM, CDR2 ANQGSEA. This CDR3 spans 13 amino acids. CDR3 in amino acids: CSVDDKIAGELFF. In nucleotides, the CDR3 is TGCAGCGTAGACGACAAGATAGCCGGGGAGCTGTTTTTT.

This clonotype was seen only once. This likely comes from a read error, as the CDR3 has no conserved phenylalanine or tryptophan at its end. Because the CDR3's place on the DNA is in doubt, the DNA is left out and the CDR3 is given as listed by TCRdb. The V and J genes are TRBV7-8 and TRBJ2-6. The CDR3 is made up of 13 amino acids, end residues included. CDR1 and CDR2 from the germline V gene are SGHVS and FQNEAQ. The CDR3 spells CASSYKGANVLTL.

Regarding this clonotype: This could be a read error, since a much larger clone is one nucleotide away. This chain's CDR3 is CVSSYSGSNQPQHF. CDR3 nucleotide sequence: TGTGTCAGCAGTTACTCGGGGAGCAATCAGCCCCAGCATTTT. The chain couples TRBV6-6 to TRBJ1-5; D is uncertain. Germline V CDR1 and CDR2: MNHNY, SVGAGI (reference sequence). The CDR3 covers 14 residues.

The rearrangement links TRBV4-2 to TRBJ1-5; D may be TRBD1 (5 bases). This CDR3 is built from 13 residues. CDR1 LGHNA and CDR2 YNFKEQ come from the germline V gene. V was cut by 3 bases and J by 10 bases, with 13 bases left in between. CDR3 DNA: TGTGCCAGCAGCCAGGGGGTCAGTCAACCCCAGCATTTT. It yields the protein CASSQGVSQPQHF.

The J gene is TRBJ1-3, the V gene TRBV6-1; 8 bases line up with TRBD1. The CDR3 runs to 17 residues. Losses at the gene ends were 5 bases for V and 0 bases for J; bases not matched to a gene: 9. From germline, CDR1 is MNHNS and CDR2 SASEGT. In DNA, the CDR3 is TGTGCCAGCAGTACCAGGGGGCGAGGAGACTCTGGAAACACCATATATTTT. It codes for CASSTRGRGDSGNTIYF.

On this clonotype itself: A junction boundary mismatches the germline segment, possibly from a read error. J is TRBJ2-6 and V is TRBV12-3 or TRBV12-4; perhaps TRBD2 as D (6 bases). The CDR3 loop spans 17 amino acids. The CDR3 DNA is TGTGCCAGCAGTCCTGGGACTTCTGTCTATGGGGTCAACGTCCTGAATTTC. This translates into CASSPGTSVYGVNVLNF.

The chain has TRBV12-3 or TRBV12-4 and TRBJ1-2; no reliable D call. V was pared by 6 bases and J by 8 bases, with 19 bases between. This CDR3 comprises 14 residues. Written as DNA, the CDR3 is TGTGCCAGCAGCTATTACGCCGGGAAAGGAGGCTACACCTTC. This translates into CASSYYAGKGGYTF.

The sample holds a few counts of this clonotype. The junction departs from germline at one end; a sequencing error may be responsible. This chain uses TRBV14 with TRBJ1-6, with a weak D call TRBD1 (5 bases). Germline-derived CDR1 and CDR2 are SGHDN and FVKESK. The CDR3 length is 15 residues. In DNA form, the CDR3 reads TGTGCCACCAGCCAAGGGCGGGGGTGGAATTCACCCCTCCACTTC. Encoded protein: CATSQGRGWNSPLHF.

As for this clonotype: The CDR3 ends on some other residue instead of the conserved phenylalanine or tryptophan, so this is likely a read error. DNA of the CDR3: TGCAATGCTATCGGGGATGGCAATCAGCCCCAGCATTCT. This encodes CNAIGDGNQPQHS. The chain carries TRBV20-1 and TRBJ1-5; D uncertain. CDR1 is DFQATT, CDR2 SNEGSKA, per germline (reference sequence). The CDR3 runs 13 residues.

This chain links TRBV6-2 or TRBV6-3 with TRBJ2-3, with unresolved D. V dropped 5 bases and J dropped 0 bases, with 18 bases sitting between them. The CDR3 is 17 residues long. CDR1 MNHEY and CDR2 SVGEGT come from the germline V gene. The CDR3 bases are TGTGCCAGCAGTCGCCGATTAGTACTAACTAGCACAGATACGCAGTATTTT. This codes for CASSRRLVLTSTDTQYF.

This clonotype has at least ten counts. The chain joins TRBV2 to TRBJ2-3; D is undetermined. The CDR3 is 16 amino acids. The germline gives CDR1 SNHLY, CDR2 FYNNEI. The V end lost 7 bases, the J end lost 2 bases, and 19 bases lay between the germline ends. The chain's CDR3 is CASNPATPRHTDTQYF. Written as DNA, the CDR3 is TGTGCCAGCAATCCCGCTACCCCGCGGCACACAGATACGCAGTATTTT.